Included here is one TCR beta chain sequence, with context. The antigen is unknown. The germline gives CDR1 LNHDA, CDR2 SQIVND (reference sequence). The CDR3 is made up of 13 amino acids. V lost 7 bases and J lost 8, with 17 bases in between. The data derive from a study of cytomegalovirus exposure and HLA in healthy donors. Study-level points and caveats: Later work found most CMV-associated TCR beta chains apparently HLA-restricted. What a later analysis showed was that several of the most significant clusters appeared linked to common viral pathogens. One later analysis reportedly identified an Asian-associated ancestry cluster that showed fewer N-insertions than the roughly 600-donor mean.

Donors counted as nominally healthy when sampled, yet unrecorded immune exposures were likely. The PCR used 60 Vbeta and 13 Jbeta primers. Method: immunoSEQ multiplex PCR; TCRdb's copy keeps in-frame clones and lacks some. The sample data list 150,000 or so clones. Sequencing was performed on PBMCs. The rearrangement links TRBV19 to TRBJ1-2; tentatively, D is TRBD1 (5 bases). The clonotype comes from a woman aged 45-60 years in good health and CMV-seronegative. The CDR3 reads CASTPVGGNGYTF. CDR3 coding DNA: TGTGCCAGTACCCCAGTTGGGGGGAACGGCTACACCTTC.